These T cell receptor beta chains were read from a single sample in a study of blood T cell repertoires in COVID-19. The data were produced by immunoSEQ multiplex PCR, yet TCRdb's version contains in-frame clones alone and is incomplete. Of 150,000 to 190,000 clones listed, over 60% are singletons. What was sequenced was peripheral blood. These receptors originate from a woman of 80 years or more with acute or convalescent COVID-19. The conserved cysteine and the conserved F or W are not part of the CDR3 here.

V gene: TRBV5-5; J gene: TRBJ2-1; CDR3 protein: ASSLSGGSDEQF
V gene: TRBV24-1; J gene: TRBJ2-3; CDR3 protein: ATSDPRPGRTDTQY
V gene: TRBV5-1; J gene: TRBJ2-7; CDR3 protein: ASSLLTGVNEQY
V gene: TRBV14; J gene: TRBJ2-1; CDR3 protein: ASSPLAGRGYNEQF
V gene: TRBV18; J gene: TRBJ2-5; CDR3 protein: ASSPVGAETQY
V gene: TRBV24-1; J gene: TRBJ1-5; CDR3 protein: ATRTGAKEPQH
V gene: TRBV4-1; J gene: TRBJ1-6; CDR3 protein: ASSQEEGRNSPLH
V gene: TRBV7-6; J gene: TRBJ1-3; CDR3 protein: ASSESRYPGNTIY
V gene: TRBV7-9; J gene: TRBJ2-7; CDR3 protein: ASSLAGTPDEQY
V gene: TRBV10-3; J gene: TRBJ1-2; CDR3 protein: AISKDRGGGYT
V gene: TRBV7-2; J gene: TRBJ1-1; CDR3 protein: ASSTRTGKAF
V gene: TRBV7-2; J gene: TRBJ2-6; CDR3 protein: ASSPPGISGANVLT
V gene: TRBV30; J gene: TRBJ1-6; CDR3 protein: AWHGQGDSYNSPLH
V gene: TRBV10-3; J gene: TRBJ1-3; CDR3 protein: AISDRIRDSHFGRSGNTIY
V gene: TRBV30; J gene: TRBJ2-1; CDR3 protein: AWSLWGGREQF
V gene: TRBV6-1; J gene: TRBJ2-5; CDR3 protein: ASSEPQSYQETQY
V gene: TRBV3-1/TRBV3-2; J gene: TRBJ2-3; CDR3 protein: ASSQGTGFTDTQY
V gene: TRBV5-1; J gene: TRBJ2-1; CDR3 protein: ASTVTRTSYNEQF
V gene: TRBV29-1; J gene: TRBJ1-2; CDR3 protein: SVDDRGKYGYT
V gene: TRBV6-1; J gene: TRBJ1-2; CDR3 protein: ASSDPGNGYT
V gene: TRBV5-1; J gene: TRBJ2-7; CDR3 protein: ASSTASGSYEQY
V gene: TRBV11-2; J gene: TRBJ1-5; CDR3 protein: ASSLEADQPQH
V gene: TRBV10-3; J gene: TRBJ2-1; CDR3 protein: AIRNAGGLLDEQF
V gene: TRBV18; J gene: TRBJ1-5; CDR3 protein: ASSPYGTGDNQPQH
V gene: TRBV18; J gene: TRBJ1-1; CDR3 protein: ASSPRTDTEAF
V gene: TRBV10-3; J gene: TRBJ2-1; CDR3 protein: ATRGQNNEQF
V gene: TRBV2; J gene: TRBJ2-1; CDR3 protein: ASSEFLAGDIVGEQF
V gene: TRBV19; J gene: TRBJ1-5; CDR3 protein: ASSTIQGNQPQH
V gene: TRBV30; J gene: TRBJ1-5; CDR3 protein: AWSKEAQGAQH
V gene: TRBV14; J gene: TRBJ2-1; CDR3 protein: ASSDPGQGLDEQF